This paragraph reports one T cell receptor (beta chain). J was trimmed by 9 bases and V by 5 bases; bases with no gene match: 6. Per germline, CDR1 SQVTM and CDR2 ANQGSEA. This CDR3 has 14 amino acids. Repertoires were generated with immunoSEQ multiplex PCR, while TCRdb's copy carries only in-frame clones and drops some. The sample has roughly 300,000 clones, 85% seen once. The sample comes from a study of blood T cell repertoires in COVID-19. The chain combines TRBV29-1 with TRBJ2-1; 14 bases agree with TRBD2. Material: PBMCs or T cells enriched from blood (not recorded which). The receptor was isolated from a woman between 50 and 59 years old who had recovered from COVID-19. In DNA form, the CDR3 reads TGCAGCGTTATGGGACTAGCGGGAGTTCGTGAGCAGTTCTTC. It is translated as CSVMGLAGVREQFF.